The following is a TCR beta chain sequence with its context. Its antigen remains unidentified. This sample stems from a study of cytomegalovirus exposure and HLA in healthy donors (dated by TCRdb to the late 2010s). In terms of the full investigation: An earlier analysis of roughly 630 of the donors reported approximately 290 Gb of sequence data and some 120 million unique TCR beta sequences from about 200 million T cells. An early release that covered several hundred HLA-typed donors contained approximately 300 gigabases of sequencing data and roughly 84 million unique TCR sequences. The genetic ancestry cluster associated with self-reported Caucasian donors included about four fifths of the roughly 400 genotyped donors. The study aimed to test whether cataloging public T cell receptors could reveal signatures of past pathogen exposure. The T cell repertoires of 666 subjects were profiled by immunosequencing and related to cytomegalovirus serostatus. A separate validation cohort of about 110 different subjects was used in addition to the roughly 670-subject first cohort. The study combined high-throughput TCR immunosequencing, statistical association of individual TCRs with disease status, and machine learning to predict cytomegalovirus infection status. In a later analysis, previously published TCR beta repertoires from hundreds of donors were re-analyzed and high-resolution HLA genotyping was added so that TCR occurrence patterns could be studied. Rather than using new phenotypic data, the later analysis identified candidate immune exposures from TCR beta sequences and from how often those sequences occurred across donors. An earlier analysis of about 600 of the donors used high-throughput TCR beta sequencing to judge whether each TCR beta V gene segment behaved as functional or pseudogenic. Donor age, sex, ethnicity and CMV serostatus were collected together with the repertoire data. In a later genetic analysis, genome-wide SNP genotypes for about three fifths of the roughly 670 donors were used, and that subset was treated as a discovery cohort. Every repertoire in the discovery cohort had been generated on one and the same sequencing platform. Class I and class II HLA loci were covered by the typing at four-digit resolution. The number of donors typed differed by locus, with 629-630 for A, B, C, DRB1 and DQB1, 522 for DQA1, some 570 for DPA1, and approximately 470 for DPB1. Because of strong linkage in the cohort, roughly five DR-DQ haplotypes were treated as single units for association and clustering. Among about 400 genotyped donors of the cohort, an average of around 220,000 unique TCR beta nucleotide sequences was sequenced per donor, of which 15% to 20% were non-productive.

Preparation of the library involved the immunoSEQ multiplex PCR assay. For the multiplex PCR, a mixture combining 60 forward primers for TCR Vbeta segments and 13 reverse primers for TCR Jbeta segments was used. The CDR3 region of rearranged TCR beta genes was amplified from genomic DNA with a multiplex PCR assay. Amplified TCR beta libraries were sequenced as 87-base-pair reads on the Illumina HiSeq System. The source study handled its data this way. In a later analysis, some 80 million unique TCR beta chains were counted across the 650 to 750 repertoires, and approximately 11 million of these chains were shared by at least two donors. A nearest-neighbor algorithm error-corrected the raw reads and collapsed the reads into unique sequences, merging closely related sequences to remove PCR and sequencing errors. CDR3 sequences were aligned to IMGT reference sequences to assign V, D and J gene segments. For a sequence to be retained, a match of at least six nucleotides to both a V gene segment and a J gene segment was required. A rearrangement was called productive if the CDR3 had no stop codons and remained in frame with V and J, and every other rearrangement was called non-productive. Following IMGT convention, CDR3 was defined as the stretch from the second conserved V-encoded cysteine to the conserved J-encoded phenylalanine. In an earlier analysis of more than 550 of the donors, sequences lacking an unambiguous match to a single V gene segment were excluded. An earlier analysis of roughly 590 of the donors called V segments functional above 56.7% productive rearrangements and segregating when the between-donor standard deviation exceeded 5%. To diagnose cytomegalovirus status from the catalog of TCR beta chain sequences, a statistical classification framework was built. A later analysis assigned V and J genes by comparing TCR nucleotide sequences with IMGT/GENE-DB human TR gene sequences. Using the TCRdist pipeline, a later analysis assigned CDR3 sequences along with most-parsimonious VDJ recombination scenarios. In a later analysis, each TCR beta chain was defined by its CDR3 amino acid sequence together with its V-gene family, and reads without a unique V-gene family were excluded. As a way to deal with suspected cross-contamination and a sequencing artifact, a later analysis dropped approximately 570 nucleotide sequences that were highly shared and had low generation probability. In a later analysis, a clonal expansion index for each public chain was calculated from normalized within-repertoire ranks of inferred template counts. In a later analysis, generation probabilities were computed with a VDJ recombination model fitted to out-of-frame rearrangements, and the resulting probabilities were checked against IGoR. A later analysis scored TCR-TCR, TCR-HLA and TCR-CMV co-occurrence with hypergeometric tests, applying a repertoire-size bias correction to TCR pairs. To estimate false discovery rates, a later analysis permuted the HLA or CMV assignments 20 times. In a later analysis, co-occurring TCRs were grouped using DBSCAN, with TCRdist sequence similarity added in when clustering inside HLA-allele-positive subsets. Repertoires with fewer than 30,000 or more than 120,000 public chains were left out of co-occurrence clustering, as were about five repertoires with anomalous nucleotide sharing. The table was pulled from immuneACCESS by TCRdb, which kept in-frame rearrangements only. Such tables lose some clones; where checked, under half of the loss comes from unresolved V genes, and the rest has no known cause. For V, J and clone size, that table is used; D and trimming come from the DNA. The record for this sample contains 50,000 to 60,000 clones. The top ten clonotypes cover approximately 10% of the sample.

The CDR3 measures 14 amino acids from cysteine to phenylalanine. The read is trimmed to its CDR3 DNA, 42 bases read in frame from base 1. V and J lose 0 bases and 2 bases, and a span of 7 bases separates them. The CDR1 and CDR2 encoded by the germline V gene are SGHAT and FQNNGV. The cohort was made up of 500 to 800 healthy bone marrow donors. At the time of sampling, all cohort members were nominally healthy, though unrecorded immune exposures were likely present. The donor was CMV seropositive and belonged to the group of about 290 seropositive cohort members. Every donor gave a peripheral blood sample, and the peripheral blood mononuclear cells from that sample were used for TCR beta sequencing. The Qiagen DNeasy Blood Extraction Kit was used to extract genomic DNA from the blood cell samples. Broad study findings and their caveats: Immune exposure information for the cohort was limited to CMV serostatus. Roughly uniform sequencing depth across donors was assumed in presence/absence analyses, although this assumption may not hold. Assigning TCR associations to individual alleles was difficult when HLA alleles, especially DR and DQ, strongly co-occurred. Because counts were too low, roughly 18 rarely observed V segments, including chromosome 9 orphons, were left out of the earlier analysis of approximately 580 of the donors. It was suggested by the authors that the approach could potentially be generalized to other disease states and immunological phenotypes. The cohort was sequenced for TCR beta chains only, and without alpha or paired-chain data the features that could be detected were limited. In a later analysis, most CMV-associated TCR beta chains were found to appear HLA-restricted, with HLA associations seemingly driven largely by CMV exposure. In an earlier analysis of fewer than 750 of the donors, most TCR beta V segments were observed in productive rearrangements about 87% or about 30% of the time, broadly matching IMGT annotations. An association between a missense DCLRE1C variant and V-gene and J-gene trimming of TCR beta chains was found in a later genetic analysis and replicated in an independent cohort. Because HLA typing was missing for some donors at each locus, association tests included only the typed subset. A later analysis found that TCR association rates varied across HLA loci, with DRB1 alleles showing the most associated TCRs and HLA-C alleles the fewest. A cluster of highly shared sequence variants was judged likely to represent a technical artifact of the sequencing pipeline. In the study, some 160 TCR beta chains were listed as associated with cytomegalovirus. Correlated functional status among segregating V segments might reflect linkage disequilibrium, but an unknown experimental factor could not be ruled out. According to a later analysis, parvovirus B19, influenza, CMV and Epstein-Barr virus appeared linked to several top co-occurrence clusters. At a false discovery rate of 0.05, a later analysis linked around 15,000 TCR beta sequences to specific HLA alleles. Most TCR sequences were observed very rarely across donors, whereas some public TCRs were present in many individuals. The classifier was reported to diagnose cytomegalovirus status with high specificity and sensitivity in both the original and validation cohorts. Compared with the approximately 600-donor mean, donors in an Asian-associated ancestry cluster had fewer N-insertions in productive TCRs, according to a later genetic analysis. In vitro tests confirmed that a few of the cytomegalovirus-associated TCR beta chains recognize cytomegalovirus antigens. A later analysis found that HLA-associated TCR beta chains were more clonally expanded and had lower generation probabilities than equally common non-associated chains. A further reported finding was that TCR beta sequences accurately predicted the HLA-A and HLA-B alleles for most subjects in the first cohort. Some IMGT-functional V segments, including TRBV6-2 and TRBV6-3, could not be distinguished by the 87-base-pair reads and were therefore excluded.

The source is a woman aged 45-65 years in good health and CMV-seropositive. The source material was PBMCs. The V and J segments used are TRBV11-2 and TRBJ2-5; no confident D gene assignment can be made. CDR3 sequence: CASSLDPVQETQYF. DNA sequence: TGTGCCAGCAGCTTAGATCCGGTTCAAGAGACCCAGTACTTC. The reference TRBV11-2 and TRBJ2-5 proteins fill in what lies around the CDR3, so the full variable domain reads EAGVAQSPRYKIIEKRQSVAFWCNPISGHATLYWYQQILGQGPKLLIQFQNNGVVDDSQLPKDRFSAERLKGVDSTLKIQPAKLEDSAVYLCASSLDPVQETQYFGPGTRLLVL.